These 7 T cell receptor beta chains came from one sample sequenced in a study of T cells in localized non-small cell lung cancer. TCRdb's copy holds only in-frame clones and misses some; the assay was immunoSEQ multiplex PCR. The data show around 41,000 clones, about 86% seen once. The sequencing used peripheral blood, collected before any cancer treatment. These receptors all come from a woman between 18 and 55 years old with stage III lung adenocarcinoma.

The rearrangement uses TRBV5-6 and TRBJ2-5; D is possibly TRBD1 (6 bases). Trimming removed 5 bases from V and 12 bases from J, with 14 bases in between. From germline, CDR1 is SGHDT and CDR2 YYEEEE. CDR3 length equals 11 residues. The DNA for the CDR3 is TGTGCCAGCAGGGCCGGGACAAGGGAGTACTTC. Encoded protein: CASRAGTREYF.

The genes are TRBV11-2 and TRBJ2-7; 7 bases are shared with TRBD1. This CDR3 is 14 amino acids long. The ends lost 5 bases at V and 3 bases at J; junction bases unmatched: 7. CDR1 and CDR2 from the germline V gene are SGHAT and FQNNGV. CDR3 sequence reads: CASSAGQVGYEQYF. Here the CDR3 DNA reads TGTGCCAGCAGCGCAGGACAGGTAGGCTACGAGCAGTACTTC.

This clone was seen only once. The chain carries TRBV5-1 and TRBJ1-2; D perhaps matches TRBD1 (6 bases). The V gene's germline CDR1 is SGHRS and CDR2 YFSETQ. Trimming left V 6 bases short and J 0 bases short, with 9 bases between. CDR3 size: 13 residues. The CDR3 bases are TGCGCCAGCACGGAGGGGGCTAACTATGGCTACACCTTC. Protein: CASTEGANYGYTF.

The rearrangement links TRBV30 to TRBJ2-7; D may be TRBD2 (7 bases). Per germline, CDR1 GTSNPN and CDR2 SVGIG (reference sequence). The V gene lost 4 bases and the J gene lost 7 bases, with 20 bases spanning the gap. This CDR3 spans 14 amino acids. The CDR3 DNA reads as TGTGCCTGGACCCGGGGGGCGGGGGTAGGAGAGCAGTACTTC. It is translated as CAWTRGAGVGEQYF.

The chain carries TRBV28 and TRBJ1-1; 8 bases align to TRBD1. Losses at the gene ends were 6 bases for V and 6 bases for J; bases not matched to a gene: 12. The CDR3 runs to 15 residues. Germline V gene data show CDR1 as MDHEN and CDR2 as SYDVKM. CDR3 sequence reads: CASRSPGGPSSEAFF. The CDR3 region has the DNA TGTGCCAGCAGGTCCCCAGGGGGCCCAAGTTCTGAAGCTTTCTTT.

The chain employs TRBV5-4 and TRBJ2-5; no clear D. Germline V CDR1 and CDR2: SGHNT, YYREEE (reference sequence). This CDR3 is built from 14 residues. Deletions cut 0 bases from V and 4 bases from J, with 10 bases between. The CDR3 region is CASSLDALGETQYF. As DNA, the CDR3 is TGTGCCAGCAGCTTGGACGCCCTGGGAGAGACCCAGTACTTC.

The V call is TRBV4-1, the J call TRBJ2-7, with TRBD1 matching 11 bases. The length of the CDR3 is 14 residues. Germline CDR1 and CDR2: MGHRA and YSYEKL. Germline trimming cut 3 bases from V and 7 bases from J; bases unmatched to any gene: 5. DNA for the CDR3: TGCGCCAGCAGCCACCCCGGGACAGGGGGAGAGCAGTACTTC. Translating it yields CASSHPGTGGEQYF.